This TCR beta chain came from a study of human T cells and chemical hapten exposure (dated by TCRdb to the early 2020s). Study-wide context: The libraries were sequenced as a pool, and the TCR yield per sample differed mostly because of small variations in library volumes within the pool. The study tracked peripheral blood TCR repertoire changes in vivo during primary and secondary sensitization to the hapten diphenylcyclopropenone (DPC) in alopecia patients. For every blood RNA sample, sequencing covered both the TCR alpha and TCR beta chains. Study-wide findings and limitations: No change with DPC sensitization was found in the number of TCRs above 1 in 1000 frequency, and no evidence of global repertoire structure alterations was found. After repeated subsampling, changes were observed in the strength of the expansion versus patch-test correlation and in the threshold at which the correlation became significant.

Total RNA was isolated from unfractionated whole blood collected in Tempus Blood RNA tubes. Five healthy volunteers served as TCR sequencing controls and were bled at day 0, 2 weeks and 6 weeks. Library method: 5' RACE. The sequencer listed for this sample is Illumina MiSeq. Library preparation attached unique molecular identifiers to individual cDNA molecules for quantitative, reproducible TCR counting. Turning to the authors' computational methods: The median number of TCRs per sample was 95,638, ranging from roughly 23,224 to 690,600. The Decombinator software suite was used to annotate V, J and CDR3 in the TCR reads. For PS versus PT1 abundance plots, all samples were subsampled to the same number of TCRs (28,000). Expanded TCRs were defined as absent before sensitization and observed at least eight times at the 2-week time point. The raw public data were reprocessed by TCRdb itself: fastp quality trimming at Q25, MiXCR clonotype calling, in-frame beta chains only. Entries are consolidated by CDR3 protein sequence, retaining the most common genes and DNA. These V and J calls derive from TCRdb rather than the authors' analysis. This sample is represented by under 85,000 distinct CDR3 sequences; more than 7.5% of them were singletons. The ten biggest clones cover under 3% of the sample.

As concerns this clonotype: Which antigen it targets is not known. Qualities for individual bases were not recorded, and no much larger clone is one base off.

V loses 0 bases, J loses 0 bases, and the germline ends lie 9 bases apart. The germline V gene (reference sequence) provides CDR1 LGHDT and CDR2 YNNKEL. There are 16 amino acids in the CDR3, from cysteine to phenylalanine inclusive. The read is trimmed to its CDR3 DNA, 48 bases read in frame from base 1. The chain uses TRBV3-1 and TRBJ2-1, with the D gene not confidently named. This TCR was sampled from a male donor in good health. The CDR3 protein sequence reads: CASSQDGASSYNEQFF. The DNA sequence follows: TGTGCCAGCAGCCAAGATGGAGCTAGCTCCTACAATGAGCAGTTCTTC.